The 3 T cell receptor beta chains presented below share a single source sample, sequenced in a study of blood T cell repertoires in COVID-19. Libraries were prepared by immunoSEQ multiplex PCR; TCRdb keeps only in-frame clonotypes and omits some of them. The sample contains about 200,000 clones, around 84% of which appear only once. The specimen was peripheral blood. These receptors were obtained from a woman aged 80 or over with acute or convalescent COVID-19.

V gene TRBV6-6 combines with J gene TRBJ2-5, with a possible D match to TRBD2 (6 bases). CDR1 is MNHNY and CDR2 is SVGAGI in the germline V gene (reference sequence). With 0 bases removed from V and 6 bases from J, the gap between germline ends came to 14 bases. This CDR3 contains 15 residues. CDR3 bases: TGTGCCAGCAGTTACTCGGGGGGACTCTCCAAGACCCAGTACTTC. Its translation: CASSYSGGLSKTQYF.

This rearrangement joins TRBV5-1 to TRBJ2-2, with D possibly matching TRBD1 (6 bases). The V end lost 6 bases, the J end lost 4 bases, and 16 bases lay between the germline ends. From germline, CDR1 is SGHRS and CDR2 YFSETQ. This CDR3 has 15 residues. The CDR3 DNA reads TGCGCCAGCAAGAAACAGGGTTTAGGCACCGGGGAGCTGTTTTTT. It encodes CASKKQGLGTGELFF. Supplemented by reference TRBV5-1 and TRBJ2-2, the full variable domain reads KAGVTQTPRYLIKTRGQQVTLSCSPISGHRSVSWYQQTPGQGLQFLFEYFSETQRNKGNFPGRFSGRQFSNSRSEMNVSTLELGDSALYLCASKKQGLGTGELFFGEGSRLTVL.

The rearrangement joins TRBV28 to TRBJ1-6, with 7 bases identical to TRBD1. Looked up from germline, CDR1 is MDHEN and CDR2 is SYDVKM. The CDR3 totals 15 residues. V dropped 6 bases and J dropped 7; count of bases not matched to a gene: 9. The DNA for the CDR3 is TGTGCCAGCAGACCGACAGGGTACGGCAATTCACCCCTCCACTTT. The encoded protein is CASRPTGYGNSPLHF.